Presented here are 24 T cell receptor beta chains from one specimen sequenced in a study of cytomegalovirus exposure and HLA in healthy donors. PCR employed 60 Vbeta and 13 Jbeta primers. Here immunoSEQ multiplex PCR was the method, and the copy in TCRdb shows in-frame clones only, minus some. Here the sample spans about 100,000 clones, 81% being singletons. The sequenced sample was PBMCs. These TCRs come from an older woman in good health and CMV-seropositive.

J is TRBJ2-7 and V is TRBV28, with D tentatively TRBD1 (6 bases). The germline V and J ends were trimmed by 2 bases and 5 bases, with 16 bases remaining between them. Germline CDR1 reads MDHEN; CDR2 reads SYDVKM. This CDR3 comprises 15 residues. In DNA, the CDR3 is TGTGCCAGCAGTTTAATAGGGACAACCAACAACGAGCAGTACTTC. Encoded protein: CASSLIGTTNNEQYF.

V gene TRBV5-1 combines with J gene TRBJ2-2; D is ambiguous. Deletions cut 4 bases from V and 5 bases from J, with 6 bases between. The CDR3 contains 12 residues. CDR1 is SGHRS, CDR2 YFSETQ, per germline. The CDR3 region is CASSPSTGELFF. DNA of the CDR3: TGCGCCAGCAGCCCTTCGACCGGGGAGCTGTTTTTT.

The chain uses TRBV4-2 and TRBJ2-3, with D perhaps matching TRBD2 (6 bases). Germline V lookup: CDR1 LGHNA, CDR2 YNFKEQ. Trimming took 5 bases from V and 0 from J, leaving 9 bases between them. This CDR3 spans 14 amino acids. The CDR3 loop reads CASSLAVSTDTQYF. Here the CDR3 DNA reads TGTGCCAGCAGCTTAGCGGTTAGCACAGATACGCAGTATTTT.

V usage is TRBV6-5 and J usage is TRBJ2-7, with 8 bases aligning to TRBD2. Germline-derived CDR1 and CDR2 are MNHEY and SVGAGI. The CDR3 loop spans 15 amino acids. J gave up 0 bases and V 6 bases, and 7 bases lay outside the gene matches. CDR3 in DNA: TGTGCCAGCAGGCGCCCGGGACTAGTCTCCTACGAGCAGTACTTC. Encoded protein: CASRRPGLVSYEQYF.

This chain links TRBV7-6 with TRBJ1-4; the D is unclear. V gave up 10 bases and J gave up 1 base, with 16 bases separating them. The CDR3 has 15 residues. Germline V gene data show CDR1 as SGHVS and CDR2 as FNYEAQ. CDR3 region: CAITRDKGTNEKLFF. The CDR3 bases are TGTGCCATCACGAGGGATAAGGGAACTAATGAAAAACTGTTTTTT. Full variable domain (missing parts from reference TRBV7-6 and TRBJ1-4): GAGVSQSPRYKVTKRGQDVALRCDPISGHVSLYWYRQALGQGPEFLTYFNYEAQQDKSGLPNDRFSAERPEGSISTLTIQRTEQRDSAMYRCAITRDKGTNEKLFFGSGTQLSVL.

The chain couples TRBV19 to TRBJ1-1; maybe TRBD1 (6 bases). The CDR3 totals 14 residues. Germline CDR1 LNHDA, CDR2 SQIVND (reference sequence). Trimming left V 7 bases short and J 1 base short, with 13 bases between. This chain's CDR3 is CASNLGHQNTEAFF. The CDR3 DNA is TGTGCCAGTAATTTGGGACACCAGAACACTGAAGCTTTCTTT.

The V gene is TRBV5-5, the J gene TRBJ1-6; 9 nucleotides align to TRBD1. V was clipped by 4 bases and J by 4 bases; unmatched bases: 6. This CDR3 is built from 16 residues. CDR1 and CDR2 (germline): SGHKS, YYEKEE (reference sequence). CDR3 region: CASSTQTGGYNSPLHF. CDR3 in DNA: TGTGCCAGCAGCACGCAGACAGGGGGGTATAATTCACCCCTCCACTTT.

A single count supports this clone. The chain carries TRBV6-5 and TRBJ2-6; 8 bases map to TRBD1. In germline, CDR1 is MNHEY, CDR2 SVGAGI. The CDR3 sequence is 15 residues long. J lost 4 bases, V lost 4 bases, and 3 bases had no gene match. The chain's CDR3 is CASSSGGAGANVLTF. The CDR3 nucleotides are TGTGCCAGCAGTTCAGGGGGCGCGGGGGCCAACGTCCTGACTTTC.

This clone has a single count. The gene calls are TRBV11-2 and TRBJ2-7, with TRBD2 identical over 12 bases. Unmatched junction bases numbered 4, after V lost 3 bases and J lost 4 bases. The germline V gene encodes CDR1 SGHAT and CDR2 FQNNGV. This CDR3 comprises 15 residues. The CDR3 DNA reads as TGTGCCAGCAGCTTCCTAGCGGGAGGGCTGTACGAGCAGTACTTC. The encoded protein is CASSFLAGGLYEQYF.

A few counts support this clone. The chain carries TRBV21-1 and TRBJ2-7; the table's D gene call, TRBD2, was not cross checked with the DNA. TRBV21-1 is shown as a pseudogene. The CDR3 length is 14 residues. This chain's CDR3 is CASSRTSVSYEQYF. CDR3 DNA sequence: TGTGCCAGCAGTAGGACTAGCGTCTCCTACGAGCAGTACTTC.

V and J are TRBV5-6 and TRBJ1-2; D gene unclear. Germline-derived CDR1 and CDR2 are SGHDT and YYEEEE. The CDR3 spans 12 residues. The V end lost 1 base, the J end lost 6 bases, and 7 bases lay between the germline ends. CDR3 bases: TGTGCCAGCAGCTTGTCGTCGGATGGCTACACCTTC. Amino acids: CASSLSSDGYTF.

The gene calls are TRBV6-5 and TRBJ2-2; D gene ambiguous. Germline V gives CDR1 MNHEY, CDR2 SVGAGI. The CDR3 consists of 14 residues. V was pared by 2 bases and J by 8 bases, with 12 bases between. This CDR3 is CASSYRTISGELFF. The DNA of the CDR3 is TGTGCCAGCAGTTACCGTACAATTTCAGGGGAGCTGTTTTTT.

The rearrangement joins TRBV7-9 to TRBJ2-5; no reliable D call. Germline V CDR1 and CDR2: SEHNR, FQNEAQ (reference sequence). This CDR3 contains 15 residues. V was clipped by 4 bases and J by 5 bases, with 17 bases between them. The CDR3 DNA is TGTGCCAGCAGCTCCCTCGAGGTTCCGAGCGAGACCCAGTACTTC. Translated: CASSSLEVPSETQYF.

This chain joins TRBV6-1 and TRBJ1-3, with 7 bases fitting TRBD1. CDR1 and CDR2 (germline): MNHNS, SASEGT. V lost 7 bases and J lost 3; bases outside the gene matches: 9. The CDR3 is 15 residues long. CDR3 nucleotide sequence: TGTGCCAGCACCCCGGGGACAGTAGGTGGAAACACCATATATTTT. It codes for CASTPGTVGGNTIYF.

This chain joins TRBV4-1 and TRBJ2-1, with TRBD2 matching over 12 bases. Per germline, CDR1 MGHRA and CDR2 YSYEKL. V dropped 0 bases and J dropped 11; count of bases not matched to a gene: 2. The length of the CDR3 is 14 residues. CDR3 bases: TGCGCCAGCAGCCAAGAGACTAGCGGGAGCCAGCAGTTCTTC. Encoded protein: CASSQETSGSQQFF.

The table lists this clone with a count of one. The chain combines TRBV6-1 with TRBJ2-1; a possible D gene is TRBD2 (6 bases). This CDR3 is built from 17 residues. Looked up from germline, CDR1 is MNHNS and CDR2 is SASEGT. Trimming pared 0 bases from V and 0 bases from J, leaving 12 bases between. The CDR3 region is CASSEAVWRGSYNEQFF. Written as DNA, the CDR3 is TGTGCCAGCAGTGAAGCGGTCTGGCGGGGCTCCTACAATGAGCAGTTCTTC.

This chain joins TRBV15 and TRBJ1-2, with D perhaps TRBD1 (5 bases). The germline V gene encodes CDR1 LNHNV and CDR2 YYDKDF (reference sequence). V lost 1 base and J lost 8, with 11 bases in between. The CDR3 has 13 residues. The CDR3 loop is CATSRVGGGGYTF. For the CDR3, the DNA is TGTGCCACCAGCAGAGTTGGGGGGGGAGGCTACACCTTC.

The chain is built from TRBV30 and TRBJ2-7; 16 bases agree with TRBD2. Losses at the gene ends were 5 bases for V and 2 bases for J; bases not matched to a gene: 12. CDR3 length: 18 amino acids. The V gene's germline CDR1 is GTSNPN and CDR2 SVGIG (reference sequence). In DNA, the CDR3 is TGTGCCTGGCGGCCTCCCCCGGGACTAGCGGGAGGGCCCTACGAGCAGTACTTC. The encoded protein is CAWRPPPGLAGGPYEQYF. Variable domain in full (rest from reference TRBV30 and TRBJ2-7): SQTIHQWPATLVQPVGSPLSLECTVEGTSNPNLYWYRQAAGRGLQLLFYSVGIGQISSEVPQNLSASRPQDRQFILSSKKLLLSDSGFYLCAWRPPPGLAGGPYEQYFGPGTRLTVT.

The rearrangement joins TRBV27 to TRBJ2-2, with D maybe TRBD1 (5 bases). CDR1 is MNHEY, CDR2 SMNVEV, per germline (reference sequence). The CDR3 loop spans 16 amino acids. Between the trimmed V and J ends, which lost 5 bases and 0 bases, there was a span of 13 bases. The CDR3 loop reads CASSDSPQANTGELFF. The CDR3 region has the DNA TGTGCCAGCAGTGACTCCCCACAGGCGAACACCGGGGAGCTGTTTTTT.

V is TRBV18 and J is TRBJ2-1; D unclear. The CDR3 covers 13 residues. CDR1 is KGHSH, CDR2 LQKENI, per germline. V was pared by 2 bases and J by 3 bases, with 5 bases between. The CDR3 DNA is TGTGCCAGCTCACCAAGGAGCTACAATGAGCAGTTCTTC. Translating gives CASSPRSYNEQFF.

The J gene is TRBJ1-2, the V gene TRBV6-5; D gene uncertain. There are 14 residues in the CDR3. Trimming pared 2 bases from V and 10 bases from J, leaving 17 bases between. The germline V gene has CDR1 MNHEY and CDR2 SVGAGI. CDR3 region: CASSYRVNSVDYTF. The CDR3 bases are TGTGCCAGCAGTTACCGGGTCAATTCGGTTGACTACACCTTC.

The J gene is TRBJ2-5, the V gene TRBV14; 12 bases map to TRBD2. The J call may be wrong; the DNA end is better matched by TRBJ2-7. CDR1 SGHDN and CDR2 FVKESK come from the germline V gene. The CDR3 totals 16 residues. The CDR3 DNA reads TGTGCCAGCAGCCAAGGGACTAGCGGGACGATCTACGAGCAGTACTTC. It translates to CASSQGTSGTIYEQYF.

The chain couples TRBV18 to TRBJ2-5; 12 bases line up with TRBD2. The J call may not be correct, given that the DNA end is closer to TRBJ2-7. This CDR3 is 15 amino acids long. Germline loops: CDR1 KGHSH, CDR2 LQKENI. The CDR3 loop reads CASSPTSGRSHEQYF. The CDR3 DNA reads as TGTGCCAGCTCACCGACTAGCGGGAGATCCCACGAGCAGTACTTC.

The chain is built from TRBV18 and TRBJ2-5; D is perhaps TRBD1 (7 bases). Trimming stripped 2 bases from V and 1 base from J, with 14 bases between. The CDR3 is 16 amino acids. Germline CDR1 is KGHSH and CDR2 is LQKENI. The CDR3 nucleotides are TGTGCCAGCTCACCAAAAGGAGGGGGCTCCCAAGAGACCCAGTACTTC. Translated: CASSPKGGGSQETQYF.